The 10 T cell receptor beta chains in this list originate from one sample, sequenced in a study of spatial heterogeneity in lung cancer (dated by TCRdb to the late 2010s). These receptors' targets are unknown. The time point label, read with the paper, signifies: sample taken at primary tumor resection. The library relied on 5' RACE. Sequencing used a NextSeq 500. TCRdb trimmed public reads at Q25 via fastp, called clones via MiXCR and kept in-frame beta chains. Merged by CDR3 protein, the rows form single entries marked with the most common genes and DNA. A total of about 3,600 distinct CDR3 sequences appear in this sample, around 9.4% of them only once. The ten largest account for roughly 27% of the sample. General conclusions and limits of the study: A correlation was observed between the number of expanded intratumoral alpha and beta TCRs and the tumor nonsynonymous mutation count.

Sequenced here: lung tumor tissue, sampled at surgery. These receptors came from a male donor with early-stage non-small cell lung cancer.

This clonotype was counted ten times or more. This beta chain is off target for a library built for alpha chains, so its abundance means little. The chain carries TRBV7-2 and TRBJ1-4, with 7 bases lining up with TRBD1. The junction had 4 bases not matched to a gene; V was cut back by 4 bases and J by 5 bases. Germline CDR1 is SGHTA and CDR2 is FQGNSA. The CDR3 extends over 14 amino acids. The CDR3 region is CASSSGGLNEKLFF. For the CDR3, the DNA is TGTGCCAGCAGCTCAGGGGGTTTAAATGAAAAACTGTTTTTT.

Details on this clonotype: This beta chain came through as a stray read in a library set up for alpha chains, and its size says little. The chain recombines TRBV6-5 with TRBJ2-5; D possibly corresponds to TRBD1 (6 bases). Germline V gene sequence: CDR1 MNHEY, CDR2 SVGAGI. V gave up 7 bases and J gave up 5 bases, with 14 bases separating them. There are 13 residues in the CDR3. The CDR3 sequence: CASKPGTRETQYF. The CDR3 nucleotides are TGTGCCAGCAAACCCGGGACACGCGAGACCCAGTACTTC.

In its sample, this clonotype ranks as medium-sized. This beta chain was picked up by a library intended for alpha chains and is off target, so its count carries little meaning. J is TRBJ1-1 and V is TRBV28, with D unresolved. V dropped 5 bases and J dropped 2 bases, with 3 bases sitting between them. The CDR3 is 11 amino acids. Germline V gene lookup returns CDR1 MDHEN and CDR2 SYDVKM. CDR3 in amino acids: CASSHNTEAFF. In DNA, the CDR3 is TGTGCCAGCAGTCATAACACTGAAGCTTTCTTT.

By sample fraction, this clonotype is medium-sized. A library made for alpha chains picked up this beta chain off target, so its size means little. The rearrangement joins TRBV29-1 to TRBJ2-3; tentatively, D is TRBD2 (6 bases). V dropped 4 bases and J dropped 3 bases, with 14 bases sitting between them. The CDR3 is 14 residues long. CDR1 is SQVTM, CDR2 ANQGSEA, per germline. CDR3 in DNA: TGCAGCGTTGCCCCGGGAGAAGTGACAGATACGCAGTATTTT. Translation: CSVAPGEVTDTQYF.

This clonotype was detected many times. The library was built for alpha chains, so this beta chain is an off-target read and its size means little. The rearrangement uses TRBV27 and TRBJ1-2, with D uncertain. The ends were cut back, 6 bases at V and 2 bases at J, with 16 bases in the middle. Germline values: CDR1 MNHEY, CDR2 SMNVEV (reference sequence). This CDR3 contains 15 residues. The CDR3 reads CASSPYGANNYGYTF. CDR3 DNA sequence: TGTGCCAGCAGCCCTTATGGAGCTAACAACTATGGCTACACCTTC.

By its share, this clonotype is medium-sized. This beta chain is an unintended read in a library built for alpha chains; its size means little. In nucleotides, the CDR3 is TGCGCCAGCAGCCAGGCCGGGACAAAGGGCGGAAACACCATATATTTT. Amino acids: CASSQAGTKGGNTIYF. V is TRBV4-1 and J is TRBJ1-3, with D possibly being TRBD1 (6 bases). Germline V gives CDR1 MGHRA, CDR2 YSYEKL. The CDR3 length is 16 residues. Trimming pared 3 bases from V and 4 bases from J, leaving 16 bases between.

By proportion, this clonotype is medium-sized (0.01 to 0.1%). Since it is a stray read in a library aimed at alpha chains, this beta chain has a size that is not meaningful. The chain couples TRBV2 to TRBJ1-6, with a possible D match to TRBD1 (5 bases). Looked up from germline, CDR1 is SNHLY and CDR2 is FYNNEI. The CDR3 totals 14 residues. V lost 9 bases to trimming and J lost 6 bases, with 15 bases between them. CDR3 protein: CASTRDGVNSPLHF. CDR3 DNA: TGTGCCAGTACACGGGACGGAGTTAATTCACCCCTCCACTTT.

By sample share, this clonotype is medium-sized (0.01 to 0.1%). This beta chain represents an off-target read in a library built for alpha chains; its size is of limited meaning. The chain recombines TRBV5-1 with TRBJ2-7; D tentatively fits TRBD1 or TRBD2 (6 bases each). The germline CDR1 and CDR2 sequences are SGHRS and YFSETQ. There are 14 residues in the CDR3. Trimming took 4 bases from V and 6 from J, leaving 17 bases between them. This CDR3 reads CASSLEGGDAEQYF. The CDR3 nucleotides read TGCGCCAGCAGCCTCGAGGGGGGCGACGCCGAGCAGTACTTC.

In this sample, this clonotype is medium-sized. This beta chain lies outside the target of a library built for alpha chains; its clone size means little. V and J are TRBV24-1 and TRBJ2-1, with D perhaps given as TRBD1 or TRBD2 (5 bases each). The CDR3 is made up of 15 amino acids. The ends were cut back, 7 bases at V and 7 bases at J, with 19 bases in the middle. The germline gives CDR1 KGHDR, CDR2 SFDVKD. In DNA form, the CDR3 reads TGTGCCACCAGCGGCGTCCGGGGACGGGATAATGAGCAGTTCTTC. Its protein product is CATSGVRGRDNEQFF.

By share, this clonotype counts as medium-sized. The library was built for alpha chains, so this beta chain is an off-target read and its size means little. The chain carries TRBV20-1 and TRBJ2-5, with D perhaps being TRBD1 or TRBD2 (5 bases each). Germline V gene sequence: CDR1 DFQATT, CDR2 SNEGSKA (reference sequence). CDR3 length equals 14 residues. V was clipped by 0 bases and J by 4 bases, with 12 bases between them. Here the CDR3 reads CSARDLGTRETQYF. The CDR3 bases are TGCAGTGCTAGAGATCTGGGGACCCGAGAGACCCAGTACTTC.